This section outlines one T cell receptor beta chain sequence together with its context. Its antigen is not known. Germline CDR1 and CDR2: DFQATT and SNEGSKA (reference sequence). Trimming took off 7 bases at V and 1 base at J, with 19 bases between the two ends. The CDR3 runs 15 residues. Tagging with unique molecular identifiers was a feature of the TCR beta cDNA libraries. TCRdb fed the PCR reads into MiXCR, producing one record per CDR3 protein. This table holds about 500,000 distinct CDR3 sequences, roughly 45% found once. This specimen comes from a study of post-analysis software for immune sequencing data. Study summary: Recorded disease courses covered relapsing-remitting, secondary progressive and progressive-relapsing multiple sclerosis. Some patients had no subtype annotation.

Study-wide points: Controls showed significantly higher normalized Chao1 diversity than did multiple sclerosis patients. About five TRBV segments, including TRBV5-6, TRBV5-1 and TRBV20-1, were more frequent in patients than controls.

This chain connects TRBV20-1 to TRBJ1-1, with a possible D match to TRBD1 (6 bases). Sequencing was performed on blood. The origin of this receptor is a girl between 5 and 17 years old with multiple sclerosis. CDR3 loop: CSEGDTITGNTEAFF. Here the CDR3 DNA reads TGCAGTGAGGGGGACACCATCACCGGGAACACTGAAGCTTTCTTT.